This TCR beta chain was observed in a study of cytomegalovirus exposure and HLA in healthy donors. J gave up 3 bases and V 7 bases, and 8 bases lay outside the gene matches. The length of the CDR3 is 13 residues. The germline gives CDR1 SQVTM, CDR2 ANQGSEA. In the PCR, 60 Vbeta and 13 Jbeta primers were used. Profiled with immunoSEQ multiplex PCR; TCRdb holds only in-frame clones, not every one. The repertoire holds about 140,000 clones, about four fifths seen once, with approximately 3.2% in the top ten. About this clone: The antigen is unknown.

Study observations and caveats: There were a few CMV-associated chains whose specificity for CMV antigens was confirmed in vitro. HLA allele associations emerged for around 15,000 TCR beta sequences in a later analysis, at 0.05 false discovery rate.

The rearrangement uses TRBV29-1 and TRBJ2-7; TRBD1 agrees at 8 bases. Sequenced sample: PBMCs. The source of this sequence is a man younger than 30 in good health and CMV-seropositive. The CDR3: CSARGTGLYEQYF. The CDR3 bases are TGCAGCGCCCGCGGGACAGGTCTCTACGAGCAGTACTTC.